A selection of T cell receptor beta chains follows, all from one sample in a study of blood T cells in healthy people across ages. Each CDR3 protein is one row after TCRdb ran MiXCR on the 5' RACE reads. The sample lists 1.5 million to 2 million distinct CDR3 sequences; about 49% were seen once. The sample taken for sequencing was blood. Receptors were obtained from a woman aged 40 to 50 in good health. Both conserved end residues are part of each CDR3. The order of the fields is clone size, V gene, J gene, D gene, CDR3 DNA, CDR3 protein. D genes are given only for firm matches. The size of a clone is reported for some rows only, either as once, few or many, or as a class for expanded clones.

few	TRBV7-9	TRBJ1-2	.	TGTGCCAGCAGCTTTGGACGGGCCGCCTATGGCTACACCTTC	CASSFGRAAYGYTF
few	TRBV7-2	TRBJ2-3	TRBD2	TGTGCCAGCAGCTTACTGGGACTAGCGGGGGGGCTCACAGATACGCAGTATTTT	CASSLLGLAGGLTDTQYF
.	TRBV7-9	TRBJ2-1	.	TGTGCCAGCAGCTTCCGGGTCTACAATGAGCAGTTCTTC	CASSFRVYNEQFF
.	TRBV11-2	TRBJ2-5	TRBD1	TGTGCCAGCAGCTTAGGGACAGGGGGCGTGAAGACCCAGTACTTC	CASSLGTGGVKTQYF
.	TRBV20-1	TRBJ1-5	TRBD1	TGCAGTGCAACGGACAGGGGGCGAGTTCAGCCCCAGCATTTT	CSATDRGRVQPQHF
.	TRBV9	TRBJ1-5	.	TGTGCCAGCAGCGTAGACGGCAGTAGCAATCAGCCCCAGCATTTT	CASSVDGSSNQPQHF
.	TRBV20-1	TRBJ2-5	.	TGCAGTGCTAGAAGGGCACGGCAGACTCAAGAGACCCAGTACTTC	CSARRARQTQETQYF
.	TRBV6-2/TRBV6-3	TRBJ1-1	.	TGTGCCAGCAGAACAGGGCGGGTCACTGAAGCTTTCTTT	CASRTGRVTEAFF
.	TRBV28	TRBJ2-7	.	TGTGCCAGCAGTTTAGGGTCGAGGTTCCTGAACTACGAGCAGTACTTC	CASSLGSRFLNYEQYF
once	TRBV4-1	TRBJ2-7	TRBD1	TGCGCCAGCAGCCAAGAAGGGACAGGTCTGGACTACGAGCAGTACTTC	CASSQEGTGLDYEQYF
few	TRBV11-2	TRBJ2-7	TRBD1	TGTGCCAGCAGCTCAGGGGGTTTCCGCAGGGGAATATACAATGAGCAGTACTTC	CASSSGGFRRGIYNEQYF
.	TRBV20-1	TRBJ2-6	.	TGCAGTGCCTCTGTAGGGGCTGGGGCCAACGTCCTGACTTTC	CSASVGAGANVLTF
.	TRBV27	TRBJ2-1	TRBD1	TGTGCCAGCACCCGACAGGGGACCCAGTACAATGAGCAGTTCTTC	CASTRQGTQYNEQFF
.	TRBV27	TRBJ2-7	.	TGTGCCAGCAGTTTTCTGGGGGTATCCTACAATGAGCAGTACTTC	CASSFLGVSYNEQYF
few	TRBV29-1	TRBJ1-2	TRBD1	TGCAGCGTTGAAGATCTGTTTGACAGGGTTAACTATGGCTACACCTTC	CSVEDLFDRVNYGYTF
.	TRBV12-3/TRBV12-4	TRBJ1-6	.	TGTACCAGCAGTATCCGGGGGGGAAATAATTCACCCCTCCACTTT	CTSSIRGGNNSPLHF
few	TRBV2	TRBJ2-3	.	TGTGCCAGCAGTGAGGGGTACAACACAGATACGCAGTATTTT	CASSEGYNTDTQYF
.	TRBV6-1	TRBJ2-1	.	TGTGCCAGCAGTTCAAATCGGAATGAGCAGTTCTTC	CASSSNRNEQFF
few	TRBV29-1	TRBJ2-1	.	TGCAGCGTTGAAGGGGGCTCTTACGTTGAGCAGTTCTTC	CSVEGGSYVEQFF
.	TRBV7-2	TRBJ2-5	.	TGTGTCAGCAGCGGCACTCAGACCCAGTACTTC	CVSSGTQTQYF
few	TRBV11-2	TRBJ2-1	.	TGTGCCAGCAGCTTAAATCTAGTCGGTGAGCAGTTCTTC	CASSLNLVGEQFF
.	TRBV7-9	TRBJ2-4	.	TGTGCCAGCAGCTCCGACAGACTAGCCAAAAACATTCAGTACTTC	CASSSDRLAKNIQYF
.	TRBV13	TRBJ1-1	.	TGTGCCAGCAGCTTAGCCGGGACCGGCGGGTCTTTCTTT	CASSLAGTGGSFF
.	TRBV20-1	TRBJ1-1	.	TGCAGTGCTAGAGTCCCAGGCGCGGCTGAAGCTTTCTTT	CSARVPGAAEAFF
many	TRBV5-1	TRBJ2-3	.	TGTGCCAGCAGCTTAGACCGGGGAAGCACAGATACGCAGTATTTT	CASSLDRGSTDTQYF
many	TRBV29-1	TRBJ2-1	TRBD1	TGCAGCGTTGAAGTGACAGGGAATGAGCAGTTCTTC	CSVEVTGNEQFF
.	TRBV20-1	TRBJ2-7	.	TGCAGTGCTAGCTTTAGGGGAGCCTACGAGCAGTACTTC	CSASFRGAYEQYF
.	TRBV20-1	TRBJ2-7	TRBD2	TGCAGTGCCCTCCCGGTAGCGGGGGTCTCCTACGAGCAGTACTTC	CSALPVAGVSYEQYF
.	TRBV7-9	TRBJ2-5	.	TGTGCCAGCAGCTTACGGGAAGGGGGAGAGACCCAGTACTTC	CASSLREGGETQYF
few	TRBV2	TRBJ2-3	.	TGTGCCTGCCCCGACAGGAGCACAGATACGCAGTATTTT	CACPDRSTDTQYF
.	TRBV11-2	TRBJ2-3	.	TGTGCCAGCAGCTTAGTTACCCCCACAGATACGCAGTATTTT	CASSLVTPTDTQYF
few	TRBV6-6	TRBJ2-5	TRBD1	TGTGCCAGCAGTTACTCGCCCCAGGGGGTTCGGGAGACCCAGTACTTC	CASSYSPQGVRETQYF
few	TRBV12-3/TRBV12-4	TRBJ2-1	TRBD2	TGTGCCAGCAGTTTAGCGCGGGGTAGCGGGGGGATTCGGGATGAGCAGTTCTTC	CASSLARGSGGIRDEQFF